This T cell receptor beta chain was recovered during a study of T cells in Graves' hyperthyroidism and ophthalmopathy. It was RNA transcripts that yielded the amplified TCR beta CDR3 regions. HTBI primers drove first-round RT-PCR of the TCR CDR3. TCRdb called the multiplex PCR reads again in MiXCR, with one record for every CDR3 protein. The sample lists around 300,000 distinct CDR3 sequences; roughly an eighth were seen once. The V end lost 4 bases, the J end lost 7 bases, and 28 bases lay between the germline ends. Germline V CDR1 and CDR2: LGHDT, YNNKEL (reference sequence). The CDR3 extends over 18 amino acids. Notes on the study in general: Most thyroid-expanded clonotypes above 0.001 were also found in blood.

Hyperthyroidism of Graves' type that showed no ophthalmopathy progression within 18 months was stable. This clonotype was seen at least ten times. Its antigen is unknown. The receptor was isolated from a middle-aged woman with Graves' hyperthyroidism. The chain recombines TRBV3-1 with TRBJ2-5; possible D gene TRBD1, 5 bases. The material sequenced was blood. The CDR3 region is CASSRHRPTPDPSGTQYF. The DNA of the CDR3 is TGTGCCAGCAGCCGACACAGGCCTACCCCGGATCCTTCCGGGACCCAGTACTTC.